This paragraph reports one TCR beta chain. Its antigen is not identified. Uncontrolled infections, other autoimmune diseases, pregnancy or lactation led to exclusion of patients. Diagnoses were established using clinical symptoms, serum thyroxine and TRAb, thyroid ultrasound and orbital computed tomography. It was approximately 9.7 ml of fresh peripheral blood that supplied the PBMCs. Germline CDR1 is LGHNA and CDR2 is YSLEER. The V gene end was trimmed by 5 bases and the J gene end by 3 bases; junction bases not matched to a gene: 8. CDR3 length: 15 amino acids. This sample stems from a study of T cells in Graves' hyperthyroidism and ophthalmopathy. Study results and limitations: A model of 13 V-J pairs discriminated ophthalmopathy from stable hyperthyroidism.

What was amplified from RNA transcripts were TCR beta CDR3 regions. An initial round of RT-PCR targeting the TCR CDR3 relied on the HTBI primer set. TCRdb reprocessed the multiplex PCR reads with MiXCR, giving one entry per CDR3 protein. The table records about 690,000 distinct CDR3 sequences, around 15% of them present only once. The receptor was isolated from a man aged 45-65 years with Graves' hyperthyroidism. The chain recombines TRBV4-3 with TRBJ2-7; 9 positions agree with TRBD2. The sequenced sample consisted of blood. DNA for the CDR3: TGCGCCAGCAGCGAAATAGCGGGAGCTAGCTACGAGCAGTACTTC. Protein: CASSEIAGASYEQYF.